This T cell receptor beta chain was obtained from a study of tumor and adjacent non-tumor tissue in lung cancer. Whole-study results and caveats: Normal lung showed higher cumulative top 100 clone frequency than tumor.

Concerning this clonotype: The antigen remains unidentified. This likely comes from a read error, as the CDR3 has no conserved phenylalanine or tryptophan at its end.

The CDR3 consists of 17 residues. Germline V CDR1 and CDR2: SGHNT, YENEEA. RNA was extracted from bulk tissue without any cell sorting. Donors were chemotherapy-naive, newly diagnosed lung cancer surgical patients in China, August–late 2014. Three rounds of nested PCR, following a modified ARM-PCR protocol, produced the TCRbeta library. TCRdb reanalysed the multiplex PCR reads using MiXCR and keeps one entry per CDR3 protein. The top ten clones hold 22% of a sample with about 110,000 distinct CDR3 sequences, over 75% of them seen once. The chain combines TRBV11-3 with TRBJ2-3, with 12 nucleotides matching TRBD2. The sequenced sample was lung tumor tissue. This receptor was taken from a man in his 70s with non-small cell lung cancer. The CDR3 coding sequence is TGTAGCAGCAGCCAAGGACTAGCGGGGTCGGGATCAGATACGCAGTATATT. Encoded protein: CSSSQGLAGSGSDTQYI.